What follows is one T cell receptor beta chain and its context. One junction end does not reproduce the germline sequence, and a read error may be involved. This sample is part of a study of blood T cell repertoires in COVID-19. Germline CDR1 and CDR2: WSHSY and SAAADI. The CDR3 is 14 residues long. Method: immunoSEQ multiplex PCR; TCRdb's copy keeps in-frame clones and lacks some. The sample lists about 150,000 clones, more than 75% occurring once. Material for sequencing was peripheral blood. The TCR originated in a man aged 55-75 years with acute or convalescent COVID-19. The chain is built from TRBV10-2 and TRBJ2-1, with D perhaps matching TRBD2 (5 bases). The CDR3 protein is CASSDWPGYNGQFF. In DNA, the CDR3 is TGCGCCAGCAGTGATTGGCCGGGATACAATGGGCAGTTCTTC.